The 31 T cell receptor beta chains in this list originate from one sample, sequenced in a study of cytomegalovirus exposure and HLA in healthy donors. A multiplex PCR was run with 60 Vbeta primers and 13 Jbeta primers. TCRdb keeps only in-frame clones here, not all; method: immunoSEQ multiplex PCR. The table lists some 150,000 clones, over 80% of them singletons. Sequencing used PBMCs. The receptor set was obtained from a female donor in good health and CMV-seronegative.

The chain links TRBV15 to TRBJ2-3; possibly TRBD2 for D (5 bases). The ends were cut back, 0 bases at V and 2 bases at J, with 12 bases in the middle. The germline gives CDR1 LNHNV, CDR2 YYDKDF (reference sequence). This CDR3 contains 16 residues. This CDR3 is CATSRDNNGLTDTQYF. The CDR3, as DNA: TGTGCCACCAGCAGAGATAATAACGGACTCACAGATACGCAGTATTTT.

V is TRBV19 and J is TRBJ1-1; D is unclear. The CDR3 extends over 13 amino acids. Trimming pared 3 bases from V and 6 bases from J, leaving 11 bases between. CDR1 is LNHDA, CDR2 SQIVND, per germline (reference sequence). CDR3 amino acids: CASSINPRAEAFF. CDR3 sequence (DNA): TGTGCCAGTAGTATTAACCCCCGGGCTGAAGCTTTCTTT.

V and J are TRBV18 and TRBJ2-1; a possible D gene is TRBD2 (7 bases). The germline V gene encodes CDR1 KGHSH and CDR2 LQKENI. This CDR3 spans 15 amino acids. Trimming stripped 9 bases from V and 7 bases from J, with 22 bases between. The CDR3 region is CASSAAGGRENEQFF. As DNA, the CDR3 is TGTGCCAGTTCCGCAGCCGGGGGGCGGGAGAATGAGCAGTTCTTC.

This clone has more than one count but fewer than ten. The chain combines TRBV21-1 with TRBJ1-5. TRBV21-1 has pseudogene status. This CDR3 contains 11 residues. The CDR3 bases are TGTGCCAGCAGCCTCGGGAGGCCCCAGCATTTT. It translates to CASSLGRPQHF.

The gene calls are TRBV2 and TRBJ1-1; 7 bases align to TRBD1. Per germline, CDR1 SNHLY and CDR2 FYNNEI. J lost 3 bases, V lost 1 base, and 8 bases had no gene match. The CDR3 sequence is 16 residues long. In DNA form, the CDR3 reads TGTGCCAGCAGTGAAGGAACAGGGGTATATCACACTGAAGCTTTCTTT. Its translation: CASSEGTGVYHTEAFF.

In its sample, this clone was seen once. The V gene is TRBV28, the J gene TRBJ2-1; a weak D match, TRBD1 (6 bases). Germline-derived CDR1 and CDR2 are MDHEN and SYDVKM. The ends were cut back, 3 bases at V and 8 bases at J, with 14 bases in the middle. The CDR3 has 14 amino acids. CDR3 amino acids: CASSFPNEGDEQFF. CDR3 nucleotide sequence: TGTGCCAGCAGTTTCCCTAATGAGGGGGATGAGCAGTTCTTC.

The chain is built from TRBV6-1 and TRBJ1-1; TRBD1 matches at 8 bases. CDR1 is MNHNS and CDR2 is SASEGT in the germline V gene. The CDR3 covers 14 residues. V shed 4 bases, J shed 7 bases, and the junction held 8 bases outside the gene matches. This CDR3 reads CASSVRQGAIEAFF. CDR3 nucleotide sequence: TGTGCCAGCAGTGTTCGGCAGGGGGCTATTGAAGCTTTCTTT.

The chain employs TRBV28 and TRBJ1-2; 9 nucleotides agree with TRBD1. The CDR3 loop spans 17 amino acids. CDR1 is MDHEN, CDR2 SYDVKM, per germline. The ends lost 4 bases at V and 4 bases at J; junction bases unmatched: 13. CDR3 sequence: CASSSTGQGKLGYGYTF. DNA for the CDR3: TGTGCCAGCAGTTCTACTGGACAGGGGAAGTTGGGCTATGGCTACACCTTC.

V is TRBV5-6 and J is TRBJ2-5, with D tentatively TRBD1 (6 bases). Deletions cut 3 bases from V and 4 bases from J, with 22 bases between. The CDR3 sequence is 17 residues long. Germline lookup yields CDR1 SGHDT and CDR2 YYEEEE. CDR3 amino acids: CASSWRTGPLWGETQYF. The CDR3, as DNA: TGTGCCAGCAGCTGGAGAACAGGGCCGCTATGGGGAGAGACCCAGTACTTC.

This clone was detected once. As DNA, the CDR3 is TGTGCCTGGAGTGTACTCGGCGGGGGGGCGGAGACCCAGTACTTC. Amino acid sequence: CAWSVLGGGAETQYF. The V gene is TRBV30, the J gene TRBJ2-5, with TRBD2 identical over 9 bases. From germline, CDR1 is GTSNPN and CDR2 SVGIG (reference sequence). The CDR3 contains 15 residues. V lost 0 bases to trimming and J lost 5 bases; unmatched junction nucleotides: 7.

Only a few counts were recorded for this clone. The chain joins TRBV27 to TRBJ2-1, with no clear D. The V and J ends lost 3 bases and 0 bases respectively, with 6 bases between them. The CDR3 is 14 residues long. Germline V gene sequence: CDR1 MNHEY, CDR2 SMNVEV (reference sequence). The CDR3 loop reads CASSFLSSYNEQFF. Here the CDR3 DNA reads TGTGCCAGCAGTTTTCTGAGCTCCTACAATGAGCAGTTCTTC.

The chain combines TRBV6-5 with TRBJ2-5; 11 positions agree with TRBD2. The germline V gene encodes CDR1 MNHEY and CDR2 SVGAGI. V gave up 2 bases and J gave up 1 base; unmatched junction bases: 3. The CDR3 contains 16 residues. CDR3 in DNA: TGTGCCAGCAGTTACCGTAGCGGGAGGGCCCAAGAGACCCAGTACTTC. Its protein product is CASSYRSGRAQETQYF.

CDR3 loop: CASSFAEGGQPQHF. The CDR3 DNA is TGTGCCAGCAGCTTTGCGGAAGGCGGCCAGCCCCAGCATTTT. V gene TRBV7-9 combines with J gene TRBJ1-5; D is uncertain. The CDR3 is 14 amino acids. Germline V gene data show CDR1 as SEHNR and CDR2 as FQNEAQ (reference sequence). Trimming took 3 bases from V and 7 from J, leaving 13 bases between them.

The chain employs TRBV28 and TRBJ2-7; tentatively, D is TRBD2 (5 bases). Trimming cost V 2 bases and J 1 base, with 9 bases left between them. The CDR3 covers 14 residues. Germline CDR1 MDHEN, CDR2 SYDVKM. CDR3 bases: TGTGCCAGCAGTTTAATAGCGTCATCCTACGAGCAGTACTTC. It encodes CASSLIASSYEQYF.

The CDR3 DNA reads TGTGCCAGCAGTGGGGGACAGAGGGCCTACAATGAGCAGTTCTTC. Protein sequence: CASSGGQRAYNEQFF. The chain couples TRBV6-1 to TRBJ2-1; TRBD1 matches at 7 bases. From germline, CDR1 is MNHNS and CDR2 SASEGT. V trimming: 4 bases; J trimming: 2 bases; junction bases outside the gene matches: 5. CDR3 length equals 15 residues.

This chain uses TRBV29-1 with TRBJ2-3; D perhaps matches TRBD2 (6 bases). Trimming took 4 bases from V and 2 from J, leaving 10 bases between them. The CDR3 is made up of 13 amino acids. Germline-derived CDR1 and CDR2 are SQVTM and ANQGSEA. The CDR3 nucleotides read TGCAGCGTTGGCGGGATGTACACAGATACGCAGTATTTT. Amino acid sequence: CSVGGMYTDTQYF.

This chain links TRBV28 with TRBJ2-7; the D gene is possibly TRBD2 (6 bases). V was pared by 5 bases and J by 3 bases, with 14 bases between. The CDR3 totals 14 residues. CDR1 MDHEN and CDR2 SYDVKM come from the germline V gene. The CDR3 protein is CASSPPGLSYEQYF. For the CDR3, the DNA is TGTGCCAGCAGTCCCCCGGGACTGAGCTACGAGCAGTACTTC.

The chain links TRBV29-1 to TRBJ2-5; TRBD2 might be the D (5 bases). The V gene's germline CDR1 is SQVTM and CDR2 ANQGSEA. This CDR3 region has 13 residues. Trimming took off 3 bases at V and 4 bases at J, with 12 bases between the two ends. CDR3 amino acids: CSVDPDSRETQYF. For the CDR3, the DNA is TGCAGCGTTGACCCGGACTCCAGAGAGACCCAGTACTTC.

CDR3 protein: CAWSQAQETQYF. As DNA, the CDR3 is TGTGCCTGGAGTCAGGCTCAAGAGACCCAGTACTTC. The chain couples TRBV30 to TRBJ2-5; no definite D call. The germline gives CDR1 GTSNPN, CDR2 SVGIG (reference sequence). The CDR3 totals 12 residues. V was pared by 2 bases and J by 2 bases, with 6 bases between.

The genes are TRBV2 and TRBJ2-1; the match to TRBD1 covers 8 bases. There are 14 residues in the CDR3. The germline V gene encodes CDR1 SNHLY and CDR2 FYNNEI. J was trimmed by 5 bases and V by 4 bases; bases with no gene match: 4. The CDR3 nucleotides read TGTGCCAGCAGTGCAGGGGGCGCGCACAATGAGCAGTTCTTC. It specifies CASSAGGAHNEQFF.

The J gene is TRBJ2-5, the V gene TRBV19; 9 bases agree with TRBD1. Trimming removed 4 bases from V and 5 bases from J; junction bases left unmatched: 11. The CDR3 totals 16 residues. CDR1 and CDR2 from the germline V gene are LNHDA and SQIVND (reference sequence). The CDR3: CASSTYRDREVETQYF. The CDR3 coding sequence is TGTGCCAGTAGTACGTACCGGGACAGGGAAGTGGAGACCCAGTACTTC.

The chain recombines TRBV28 with TRBJ1-5, with D tentatively TRBD1 (6 bases). Trimming removed 3 bases at V and 5 bases at J, with 11 bases between. Germline lookup yields CDR1 MDHEN and CDR2 SYDVKM. The CDR3 is made up of 14 amino acids. The CDR3 region is CASSFGGVDQPQHF. CDR3 bases: TGTGCCAGCAGTTTTGGGGGCGTGGATCAGCCCCAGCATTTT. The full variable domain, completed using reference TRBV28 and TRBJ1-5, is DVKVTQSSRYLVKRTGEKVFLECVQDMDHENMFWYRQDPGLGLRLIYFSYDVKMKEKGDIPEGYSVSREKKERFSLILESASTNQTSMYLCASSFGGVDQPQHFGDGTRLSIL.

This chain uses TRBV29-1 with TRBJ2-1; 7 positions match TRBD1. Germline V gene lookup returns CDR1 SQVTM and CDR2 ANQGSEA. CDR3 length: 12 residues. CDR3: CSRTGEANEQFF. The DNA of the CDR3 is TGCTCCCGGACAGGAGAGGCGAATGAGCAGTTCTTC.

This clone was recorded a few times. The chain is built from TRBV5-1 and TRBJ1-5; TRBD1 matches 8 bases. The CDR3 spans 13 residues. Per the germline V gene, CDR1 is SGHRS and CDR2 is YFSETQ. The V gene end was trimmed by 4 bases and the J gene end by 4 bases; junction bases not matched to a gene: 1. This CDR3 is CASSQGANQPQHF. The CDR3 DNA is TGCGCCAGCAGCCAGGGGGCAAATCAGCCCCAGCATTTT.

J is TRBJ1-1 and V is TRBV29-1, with 10 bases matching TRBD1. CDR1 is SQVTM and CDR2 is ANQGSEA in the germline V gene. CDR3 length: 15 residues. V shed 1 base, J shed 1 base, and the junction held 3 bases outside the gene matches. The CDR3 nucleotides are TGCAGCGTTGAAGGGACAGGGGGTGCGAACACTGAAGCTTTCTTT. It codes for CSVEGTGGANTEAFF.

The rearrangement uses TRBV19 and TRBJ1-1, with 10 bases aligning to TRBD1. J gave up 4 bases and V 6 bases, and 11 bases lay outside the gene matches. CDR3 length: 16 amino acids. CDR1 and CDR2 (germline): LNHDA, SQIVND (reference sequence). The CDR3 reads CASSKPLTGGTTEAFF. CDR3 nucleotide sequence: TGTGCCAGTAGCAAGCCGCTGACAGGGGGCACCACTGAAGCTTTCTTT.

The rearrangement joins TRBV13 to TRBJ2-7, with TRBD2 matching 8 bases. The CDR3 spans 15 residues. Per germline, CDR1 PRHDT and CDR2 FYEKMQ (reference sequence). Losses at the gene ends were 5 bases for V and 4 bases for J; bases not matched to a gene: 10. CDR3: CASSLERTSRYEQYF. The CDR3, as DNA: TGTGCCAGCAGCCTGGAACGGACTAGCAGGTACGAGCAGTACTTC.

V and J are TRBV19 and TRBJ1-1, with 8 bases fitting TRBD1. Trimming at V came to 5 bases and at J to 5 bases, leaving 7 bases not matched to a gene. The CDR3 runs 14 residues. CDR1 and CDR2 (germline): LNHDA, SQIVND (reference sequence). The CDR3 is CASSSQGAWTEAFF. The CDR3 region has the DNA TGTGCCAGTAGTTCCCAGGGGGCGTGGACTGAAGCTTTCTTT.

The table lists this clone with a count of one. The chain is built from TRBV28 and TRBJ2-5, with TRBD1 matching over 7 bases. The CDR3 spans 14 residues. J gave up 1 base and V 6 bases, and 5 bases lay outside the gene matches. CDR1 and CDR2 from the germline V gene are MDHEN and SYDVKM. CDR3 protein: CASSQDRIQETQYF. Written as DNA, the CDR3 is TGTGCCAGCAGCCAGGACAGGATCCAAGAGACCCAGTACTTC.

The J gene is TRBJ2-3, the V gene TRBV5-4, with D perhaps TRBD2 (5 bases). Looked up from germline, CDR1 is SGHNT and CDR2 is YYREEE (reference sequence). There are 16 residues in the CDR3. Trimming left V 0 bases short and J 4 bases short, with 15 bases between. CDR3 in amino acids: CASSLAGVVGADTQYF. CDR3 bases: TGTGCCAGCAGCTTGGCCGGGGTCGTGGGTGCAGATACGCAGTATTTT.

The chain carries TRBV4-1 and TRBJ1-1; no clear D. The V gene lost 0 bases and the J gene lost 1 base, with 3 bases spanning the gap. This CDR3 region has 13 residues. Per germline, CDR1 MGHRA and CDR2 YSYEKL. CDR3 DNA sequence: TGCGCCAGCAGCCAAGATAAGAACACTGAAGCTTTCTTT. Translating gives CASSQDKNTEAFF.